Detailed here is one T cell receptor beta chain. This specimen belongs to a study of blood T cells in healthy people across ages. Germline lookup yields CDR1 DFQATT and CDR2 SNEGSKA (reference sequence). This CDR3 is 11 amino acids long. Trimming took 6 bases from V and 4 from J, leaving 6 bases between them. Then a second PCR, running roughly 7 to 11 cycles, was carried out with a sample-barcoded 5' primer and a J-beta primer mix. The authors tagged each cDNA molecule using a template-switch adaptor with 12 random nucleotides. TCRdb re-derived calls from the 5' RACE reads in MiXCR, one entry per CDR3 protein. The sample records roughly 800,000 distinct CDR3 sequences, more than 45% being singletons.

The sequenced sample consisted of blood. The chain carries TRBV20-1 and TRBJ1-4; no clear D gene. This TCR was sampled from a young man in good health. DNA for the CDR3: TGCAGTGCCGAACTTAATGAAAAACTGTTTTTT. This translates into CSAELNEKLFF.